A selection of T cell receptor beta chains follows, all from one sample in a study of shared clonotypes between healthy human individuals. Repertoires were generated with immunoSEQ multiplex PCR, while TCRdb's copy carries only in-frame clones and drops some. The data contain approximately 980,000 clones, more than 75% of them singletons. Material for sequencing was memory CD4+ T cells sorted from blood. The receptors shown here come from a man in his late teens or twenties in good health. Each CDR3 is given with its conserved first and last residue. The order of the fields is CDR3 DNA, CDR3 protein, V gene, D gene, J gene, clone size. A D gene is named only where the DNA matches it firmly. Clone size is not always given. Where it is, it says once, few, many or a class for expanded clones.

cdr3_nt: TGCGCCAGCAGCCTCGGGGCACCAGCGAGCACAGATACGCAGTATTTT; cdr3_aa: CASSLGAPASTDTQYF; v_call: TRBV5-1; d_call: .; j_call: TRBJ2-3; clone_size: .
cdr3_nt: TGTGCCAGTAGTCTCCGGGACAGGGTCGCAACTAATGAAAAACTGTTTTTT; cdr3_aa: CASSLRDRVATNEKLFF; v_call: TRBV19; d_call: TRBD1; j_call: TRBJ1-4; clone_size: .
cdr3_nt: TGCGCCAGCAGTGATTACGACTTCGGGTGGGAGCAGTACTTC; cdr3_aa: CASSDYDFGWEQYF; v_call: TRBV10-2; d_call: .; j_call: TRBJ2-5; clone_size: few
cdr3_nt: TGTGCCAGCAGCTTAGCGCTAGGGACAGGGAATGCTTTCTTT; cdr3_aa: CASSLALGTGNAFF; v_call: TRBV7-2; d_call: TRBD1; j_call: TRBJ1-1; clone_size: .
cdr3_nt: TGCAGCTCCTGGGGGACAGGGGATGGCTACACCTTC; cdr3_aa: CSSWGTGDGYTF; v_call: TRBV29-1; d_call: TRBD1; j_call: TRBJ1-2; clone_size: few
cdr3_nt: TGTGCCAGCAGCTTGGTTGGCAGCCTTTATAATTCACCCCTCCACTTT; cdr3_aa: CASSLVGSLYNSPLHF; v_call: TRBV5-6; d_call: .; j_call: TRBJ1-6; clone_size: .
cdr3_nt: TGTGCCAGCAGGAGCCTACAGGGGAAGCAGTACTTC; cdr3_aa: CASRSLQGKQYF; v_call: TRBV6-5; d_call: TRBD1; j_call: TRBJ2-7; clone_size: .
cdr3_nt: TGTGCCAGCGGCCGTAGGCGAGAGACCCAGTACTTC; cdr3_aa: CASGRRRETQYF; v_call: TRBV2; d_call: .; j_call: TRBJ2-5; clone_size: .
cdr3_nt: TGTGCCAGCAGCTTGGATCTGGGGGCCACAGATACGCAGTATTTT; cdr3_aa: CASSLDLGATDTQYF; v_call: TRBV5-6; d_call: .; j_call: TRBJ2-3; clone_size: .
cdr3_nt: TGTGCCAGCAGCTTTGACAATCAGCCCCAGCATTTT; cdr3_aa: CASSFDNQPQHF; v_call: TRBV7-9; d_call: .; j_call: TRBJ1-5; clone_size: .
cdr3_nt: TGTGCCAGCAGGACCGGGACTCCAAATTCACCCCTCCACTTT; cdr3_aa: CASRTGTPNSPLHF; v_call: TRBV27; d_call: .; j_call: TRBJ1-6; clone_size: .
cdr3_nt: TGTGCCTGGAGGCAGGGGGAGGACTATGGCTACACCTTC; cdr3_aa: CAWRQGEDYGYTF; v_call: TRBV30; d_call: TRBD1; j_call: TRBJ1-2; clone_size: .
cdr3_nt: TGTGCCAGCAGCTTTGGCCAGGGGGCGCGAGAGCAGTACTTC; cdr3_aa: CASSFGQGAREQYF; v_call: TRBV7-2; d_call: TRBD1; j_call: TRBJ2-7; clone_size: .
cdr3_nt: TGCGCCAGCGCGGGGGCCGGGGAGCTGTTTTTT; cdr3_aa: CASAGAGELFF; v_call: TRBV4-1; d_call: TRBD2; j_call: TRBJ2-2; clone_size: few
cdr3_nt: TGTGCCTGGAGTGTCAGGGTAGGCGAAAAACTGTTTTTT; cdr3_aa: CAWSVRVGEKLFF; v_call: TRBV30; d_call: .; j_call: TRBJ1-4; clone_size: .
cdr3_nt: TGTGCCTGGGAAGAAGCGGATACGCAGTATTTT; cdr3_aa: CAWEEADTQYF; v_call: TRBV30; d_call: .; j_call: TRBJ2-3; clone_size: .
cdr3_nt: TGTGCCAGCAGTGTTTCAAGACAGGGACAGGGCTATGGCTACACCTTC; cdr3_aa: CASSVSRQGQGYGYTF; v_call: TRBV6-1; d_call: TRBD1; j_call: TRBJ1-2; clone_size: .
cdr3_nt: TGTGCCAGCAGCGTAGGGCGGGAGCGGAACAATGAGCAGTTCTTC; cdr3_aa: CASSVGRERNNEQFF; v_call: TRBV9; d_call: TRBD2; j_call: TRBJ2-1; clone_size: .
cdr3_nt: TGTGCCAGCAGCTTAGAGGCAAGGGGCAGGGGAGAGACCCAGTACTTC; cdr3_aa: CASSLEARGRGETQYF; v_call: TRBV11-3; d_call: .; j_call: TRBJ2-5; clone_size: few
cdr3_nt: TGTGCCAACTCAGCGGGGGGAAGAGGGGAGACCCAGTACTTC; cdr3_aa: CANSAGGRGETQYF; v_call: TRBV28; d_call: TRBD2; j_call: TRBJ2-5; clone_size: .
cdr3_nt: TGTGCCAGCAGCTTAGAAGGGACAGGGCTCACAGATACGCAGTATTTT; cdr3_aa: CASSLEGTGLTDTQYF; v_call: TRBV11-2; d_call: TRBD1; j_call: TRBJ2-3; clone_size: .
cdr3_nt: TGCGCCAGCAGACAGTTGAACACTGAAGCTTTCTTT; cdr3_aa: CASRQLNTEAFF; v_call: TRBV5-1; d_call: .; j_call: TRBJ1-1; clone_size: .
cdr3_nt: TGTGCCAGCAGTTTGCGGGGGGGCAGCACAGATACGCAGTATTTT; cdr3_aa: CASSLRGGSTDTQYF; v_call: TRBV6-1; d_call: TRBD2; j_call: TRBJ2-3; clone_size: .
cdr3_nt: TGTGCCATCAGTCCTAACACCGGGGAGCTGTTTTTT; cdr3_aa: CAISPNTGELFF; v_call: TRBV10-3; d_call: .; j_call: TRBJ2-2; clone_size: .
cdr3_nt: TGTGCCAGCAGCTTATCAACAGGTCCCCAAAAGACCCAGTACTTC; cdr3_aa: CASSLSTGPQKTQYF; v_call: TRBV11-3; d_call: .; j_call: TRBJ2-5; clone_size: .
cdr3_nt: TGTGCCAGCAGCTTACGAGGGCAGGGGTCGGCCGGGGAGCTGTTTTTT; cdr3_aa: CASSLRGQGSAGELFF; v_call: TRBV7-6; d_call: .; j_call: TRBJ2-2; clone_size: .
cdr3_nt: TGTGCCAGTAGTCCCCAGAGTGGTGGGCGGGGACAGGGTCCCACGAGCAGTAGCCGATTC; cdr3_aa: CASSPQSGGRGQGPTSSSRF; v_call: TRBV19; d_call: TRBD1; j_call: TRBJ2-7; clone_size: few
cdr3_nt: TGTGCCAGCAGTGTGGTTCAGCAAGAGACCCAGTACTTC; cdr3_aa: CASSVVQQETQYF; v_call: TRBV2; d_call: .; j_call: TRBJ2-5; clone_size: .
cdr3_nt: TGTGCCAGCACCCAGGGCGGGAACTTGGATTCACCCCTCCACTTT; cdr3_aa: CASTQGGNLDSPLHF; v_call: TRBV5-4; d_call: .; j_call: TRBJ1-6; clone_size: few